This is a list of T cell receptor beta chains from one sample in a study of identical twins. MiXCR was run by TCRdb on the 5' RACE reads, yielding one entry per CDR3 protein. The sample has 240,000 or so distinct CDR3 sequences; approximately 12% are singletons. Another study also made use of these data, one on yellow fever vaccine responses in identical twins.

The sequenced sample was memory (CD45RO+) T cells sorted from blood. Receptors originate from a woman under 30 in good health. Each CDR3 is given with its conserved first and last residue. The D gene is left open where the match is weak. Clone size, where shown, is once, few, many, or a class for clones that have expanded.

cdr3_aa: CASSIFGGRTGELFF
cdr3_nt: TGTGCCAGTAGTATATTCGGGGGCAGGACCGGGGAGCTGTTTTTT
cdr3_length: 15
clone_size: few
v_call: TRBV19
d_call: -
j_call: TRBJ2-2

cdr3_aa: CSAPGTTSYEQYF
cdr3_nt: TGCAGTGCCCCGGGAACGACCTCCTACGAGCAGTACTTC
cdr3_length: 13
clone_size: -
v_call: TRBV20-1
d_call: -
j_call: TRBJ2-7

cdr3_aa: CASSAWEGQFYEQYF
cdr3_nt: TGTGCCAGCAGCGCGTGGGAGGGACAGTTCTACGAGCAGTACTTC
cdr3_length: 15
clone_size: few
v_call: TRBV7-9
d_call: -
j_call: TRBJ2-7

cdr3_aa: CASSSGTGDSQPQHF
cdr3_nt: TGTGCCAGCAGTTCCGGGACAGGGGACTCTCAGCCCCAGCATTTT
cdr3_length: 15
clone_size: -
v_call: TRBV28
d_call: TRBD1
j_call: TRBJ1-5

cdr3_aa: CASSPGDRGYEKLFF
cdr3_nt: TGCGCCAGCAGCCCGGGGGACAGGGGTTACGAAAAACTGTTTTTT
cdr3_length: 15
clone_size: few
v_call: TRBV5-1
d_call: TRBD1
j_call: TRBJ1-4

cdr3_aa: CASSVGTINIQYF
cdr3_nt: TGTGCCAGCAGCGTAGGGACAATAAACATTCAGTACTTC
cdr3_length: 13
clone_size: -
v_call: TRBV9
d_call: -
j_call: TRBJ2-4

cdr3_aa: CASSSDAGQSSYNEQFF
cdr3_nt: TGCGCCAGCAGCTCGGACGCGGGACAGAGCTCCTACAATGAGCAGTTCTTC
cdr3_length: 17
clone_size: many
v_call: TRBV5-1
d_call: -
j_call: TRBJ2-1

cdr3_aa: CASSQDIGTSGYNEQFF
cdr3_nt: TGCGCCAGCAGCCAAGATATCGGGACTAGCGGCTACAATGAGCAGTTCTTC
cdr3_length: 17
clone_size: many
v_call: TRBV4-1
d_call: TRBD2
j_call: TRBJ2-1

cdr3_aa: CSANKDGPQAFF
cdr3_nt: TGCAGTGCTAACAAAGACGGCCCGCAAGCTTTCTTT
cdr3_length: 12
clone_size: many
v_call: TRBV20-1
d_call: -
j_call: TRBJ1-1

cdr3_aa: CASKTWGSDTEAFF
cdr3_nt: TGTGCCAGCAAAACGTGGGGTTCGGACACTGAAGCTTTCTTT
cdr3_length: 14
clone_size: few
v_call: TRBV12-3/TRBV12-4
d_call: -
j_call: TRBJ1-1

cdr3_aa: CASSLGVQTNNEQFF
cdr3_nt: TGCGCCAGCAGCTTGGGGGTACAAACAAACAATGAGCAGTTCTTC
cdr3_length: 15
clone_size: few
v_call: TRBV5-1
d_call: -
j_call: TRBJ2-1

cdr3_aa: CASSLTGLSLPDDTQYF
cdr3_nt: TGCGCCAGCAGTCTAACAGGGCTTTCCCTTCCCGACGATACGCAGTATTTT
cdr3_length: 17
clone_size: -
v_call: TRBV5-1
d_call: -
j_call: TRBJ2-3

cdr3_aa: CSARWQQETQYF
cdr3_nt: TGCAGTGCTAGGTGGCAGCAAGAGACCCAGTACTTC
cdr3_length: 12
clone_size: many
v_call: TRBV20-1
d_call: -
j_call: TRBJ2-5

cdr3_aa: CASTLEGVRFPQHF
cdr3_nt: TGTGCCAGCACCTTAGAGGGGGTACGGTTCCCCCAGCATTTT
cdr3_length: 14
clone_size: many
v_call: TRBV27
d_call: -
j_call: TRBJ1-5

cdr3_aa: CASSFPGTSGGARNEQFF
cdr3_nt: TGTGCCAGCAGCTTCCCGGGGACTAGCGGGGGGGCAAGGAATGAGCAGTTCTTC
cdr3_length: 18
clone_size: -
v_call: TRBV11-2
d_call: TRBD2
j_call: TRBJ2-1

cdr3_aa: CASSPKETQYF
cdr3_nt: TGTGCCAGCAGCCCAAAAGAGACCCAGTACTTC
cdr3_length: 11
clone_size: many
v_call: TRBV18
d_call: -
j_call: TRBJ2-5

cdr3_aa: CASSIPEGGTYEQYF
cdr3_nt: TGTGCCAGCTCAATTCCTGAGGGGGGGACCTACGAGCAGTACTTC
cdr3_length: 15
clone_size: few
v_call: TRBV16
d_call: -
j_call: TRBJ2-7

cdr3_aa: CASSPQQGNTGELFF
cdr3_nt: TGTGCCAGCAGCCCACAGCAGGGGAACACCGGGGAGCTGTTTTTT
cdr3_length: 15
clone_size: -
v_call: TRBV11-2
d_call: -
j_call: TRBJ2-2

cdr3_aa: CASSLYLAGGYNEQFF
cdr3_nt: TGTGCCAGCAGTTTGTATCTGGCAGGGGGCTACAATGAGCAGTTCTTC
cdr3_length: 16
clone_size: -
v_call: TRBV28
d_call: TRBD1
j_call: TRBJ2-1

cdr3_aa: CASSLNSSVGYF
cdr3_nt: TGCGCCAGCAGCTTGAACTCCTCAGTGGGGTATTTT
cdr3_length: 12
clone_size: few
v_call: TRBV5-1
d_call: -
j_call: TRBJ2-3

cdr3_aa: CASSQDQLAGTDTQYF
cdr3_nt: TGTGCCAGCAGCCAAGATCAACTAGCAGGCACAGATACGCAGTATTTT
cdr3_length: 16
clone_size: few
v_call: TRBV4-2
d_call: -
j_call: TRBJ2-3

cdr3_aa: CASSTRGPKNIQYF
cdr3_nt: TGTGCCAGTAGTACCCGAGGCCCCAAAAACATTCAGTACTTC
cdr3_length: 14
clone_size: -
v_call: TRBV19
d_call: -
j_call: TRBJ2-4

cdr3_aa: CSVVGPNTEAFF
cdr3_nt: TGCAGCGTTGTCGGCCCGAACACTGAAGCTTTCTTT
cdr3_length: 12
clone_size: many
v_call: TRBV29-1
d_call: -
j_call: TRBJ1-1

cdr3_aa: CASRGQGPYGELFF
cdr3_nt: TGCGCCAGCAGGGGACAGGGTCCGTACGGGGAGCTGTTTTTT
cdr3_length: 14
clone_size: -
v_call: TRBV10-1
d_call: TRBD1
j_call: TRBJ2-2

cdr3_aa: CAWSTGFSDTQYF
cdr3_nt: TGTGCCTGGAGTACAGGGTTTTCAGATACGCAGTATTTT
cdr3_length: 13
clone_size: -
v_call: TRBV30
d_call: -
j_call: TRBJ2-3

cdr3_aa: CSARGTGDYEQYF
cdr3_nt: TGCAGTGCTAGGGGGACAGGAGACTACGAGCAGTACTTC
cdr3_length: 13
clone_size: -
v_call: TRBV20-1
d_call: TRBD1
j_call: TRBJ2-7

cdr3_aa: CASSFRGRMDEQFF
cdr3_nt: TGTGCCAGCAGCTTCCGGGGGCGCATGGATGAGCAGTTCTTC
cdr3_length: 14
clone_size: -
v_call: TRBV7-8
d_call: -
j_call: TRBJ2-1